Each of the 5 T cell receptor beta chains below was sequenced from the same sample in a study of shared clonotypes between healthy human individuals (TCRdb year 2020). The library came from the immunoSEQ multiplex PCR assay. The clones in this table, taken by TCRdb from immuneACCESS, are in-frame only. Not every clone is retained; where verified, under half of the shortfall comes from an unresolved V gene, and the cause of the rest is unknown. The sample table shows around 500,000 clones, and 81% are seen once. About 13% of the sample is in the top ten clones. The specimen was PBMCs. These receptors all stem from a woman in her 40s in good health. Some clones in this sample may be carry-over from other donors' samples.

This clone turned up a few times. The rearrangement joins TRBV28 to TRBJ2-7; TRBD2 is a possible D gene (7 bases). The CDR3 has 14 residues. The germline V gene has CDR1 MDHEN and CDR2 SYDVKM. V shed 6 bases and J shed 6 bases, with 18 bases lying between them. The CDR3 DNA sequence: TGTGCCAGCAGAGAGGGGGGGATAAACTCCGAGCAGTACTTC. Translation: CASREGGINSEQYF.

This clone appeared once. J is TRBJ1-2 and V is TRBV28, with D perhaps matching TRBD1 (5 bases). CDR1 is MDHEN and CDR2 is SYDVKM in the germline V gene. CDR3 length: 15 residues. Trimming stripped 5 bases from V and 1 base from J, with 14 bases between. The CDR3 region is CASSRPGTGNYGYTF. DNA of the CDR3: TGTGCCAGCAGTCGCCCTGGGACGGGTAACTATGGCTACACCTTC.

This chain connects TRBV28 to TRBJ2-7; 10 nucleotides line up with TRBD1. There are 15 residues in the CDR3. J lost 6 bases, V lost 5 bases, and 10 bases had no gene match. CDR1 MDHEN and CDR2 SYDVKM come from the germline V gene. In DNA form, the CDR3 reads TGTGCCAGCAGTCCCGGGGGGACAGGGGATCCCGAGCAGTACTTC. The encoded protein is CASSPGGTGDPEQYF.

The chain carries TRBV6-5 and TRBJ1-3; unclear D gene. Germline V gene data show CDR1 as MNHEY and CDR2 as SVGAGI. Trimming stripped 6 bases from V and 2 bases from J, with 5 bases between. This CDR3 has 12 amino acids. The DNA for the CDR3 is TGTGCCAGCAGGACGGCTGGAAACACCATATATTTT. This gives the protein CASRTAGNTIYF.

This clone has a single count. The V call is TRBV28, the J call TRBJ2-7; D is ambiguous. There are 13 residues in the CDR3. Deletions cut 2 bases from V and 3 bases from J, with 8 bases between. Germline lookup yields CDR1 MDHEN and CDR2 SYDVKM. CDR3 DNA: TGTGCCAGCAGTTTAATCCCCAGCTACGAGCAGTACTTC. It encodes CASSLIPSYEQYF.